This T cell receptor (beta chain) is from a study of CD4 T cells in relation to SARS-CoV-2 and coronaviruses. Turning to the study itself: ViraFEST: approximately nine-day antigen culture of PBMCs, then TCR beta CDR3 sequencing.

Germline lookup yields CDR1 MDHEN and CDR2 SYDVKM. CDR3 length: 17 residues. V lost 6 bases to trimming and J lost 2 bases; unmatched junction nucleotides: 14. Sequencing was performed with immunoSEQ multiplex PCR; in TCRdb, only in-frame clones are kept and a portion is missing. The table lists about 19,000 clones, over 65% of them singletons. The unexposed donors gave CD4+ T cells in about 2010-2018, prior to COVID-19. After roughly ten days of culture, CD4+ T cells were isolated. Notes on this clone: What it binds is unknown.

The sequence was collected from a human donor in good health. The sequencing input was CD4+ T cells from PBMCs, cultured in vitro. The V and J genes are TRBV28 and TRBJ1-2; the match to TRBD1 covers 8 bases. The CDR3 sequence: CASRGDRGPPLNYGYTF. CDR3 nucleotides: TGTGCCAGCAGGGGAGACAGGGGCCCCCCCTTAAACTATGGCTACACCTTC.